The clone carrying this T cell receptor beta chain has a single count. This CDR3 has 14 amino acids. V was pared by 0 bases and J by 3 bases, with 5 bases between. Germline CDR1 reads LGHNA; CDR2 reads YNFKEQ. This specimen comes from a study of Ad26.COV2.S vaccination and SARS-CoV-2 variants. Data came from immunoSEQ multiplex PCR; TCRdb stores just in-frame clones and leaves some out. Of some 390,000 clones in the sample, approximately 91% are singletons; the top ten hold roughly 3.2%. Treatment specified: over 15 received Ad26.COV2.S at low or high dose, single or two shots; several received placebo; per-sample allocation not given. Sampling was performed 63 days after the first vaccine or placebo injection.

Sequenced here: peripheral blood, sampled in a trial of Ad26.COV2.S vaccine versus placebo. This chain uses TRBV4-2 with TRBJ2-2; D call uncertain. The TCR comes from a person aged 18 to 65 who received the Ad26.COV2.S COVID-19 vaccine or a placebo. DNA for the CDR3: TGTGCCAGCAGCCAAGATGATTACACCGGGGAGCTGTTTTTT. Translating gives CASSQDDYTGELFF.